The 30 T cell receptor beta chains given below trace back to one sample, sequenced in a study of blood T cell repertoires in COVID-19. Here immunoSEQ multiplex PCR was the method, and the copy in TCRdb shows in-frame clones only, minus some. Of approximately 21,000 clones listed, roughly 85% are singletons. The sequencing sample was made of peripheral blood. Source of these receptors: a human donor with active COVID-19. The donor label of this sample is uncertain.

This chain connects TRBV6-5 to TRBJ2-7, with 8 bases matching TRBD2. Germline V lookup: CDR1 MNHEY, CDR2 SVGAGI. The V and J ends lost 5 bases and 3 bases, in that order; junction bases with no gene match: 9. CDR3 length equals 15 residues. Here the CDR3 DNA reads TGTGCCAGCAGTCCCAGCGGGAGACTCCACTACGAGCAGTACTTC. This encodes CASSPSGRLHYEQYF.

V gene TRBV7-2 combines with J gene TRBJ2-2; 8 nucleotides line up with TRBD2. After removal of 5 bases from V and 0 bases from J, the junction contained 2 bases not matched to a gene. Germline V gene lookup returns CDR1 SGHTA and CDR2 FQGNSA. This CDR3 spans 15 amino acids. Here the CDR3 reads CASSPGLANTGELFF. CDR3 sequence (DNA): TGTGCCAGCAGCCCGGGACTAGCGAACACCGGGGAGCTGTTTTTT.

The genes are TRBV7-9 and TRBJ2-5; 7 nucleotides align to TRBD2. The trim removed 1 base at V and 5 bases at J, leaving 13 bases unmatched. The CDR3 has 17 amino acids. Germline V lookup: CDR1 SEHNR, CDR2 FQNEAQ (reference sequence). The DNA of the CDR3 is TGTGCCAGCAGCTTAGGGGAGGGGACCCTCCTCCTCGAGACCCAGTACTTC. Amino acid sequence: CASSLGEGTLLLETQYF.

This clone occurred once. The gene calls are TRBV11-3 and TRBJ2-5, with a possible D match to TRBD1 (8 bases). Per germline, CDR1 SGHNT and CDR2 YENEEA. The CDR3 spans 13 residues. Trimming took off 5 bases at V and 14 bases at J, with 21 bases between the two ends. The CDR3 here is CASSPTGAGGIYF. The CDR3 bases are TGTGCCAGCAGCCCGACAGGGGCCGGGGGGATTTACTTC. Full variable domain (missing parts from reference TRBV11-3 and TRBJ2-5): EAGVVQSPRYKIIEKKQPVAFWCNPISGHNTLYWYLQNLGQGPELLIRYENEEAVDDSQLPKDRFSAERLKGVDSTLKIQPAELGDSAVYLCASSPTGAGGIYFGPGTRLLVL.

This chain joins TRBV18 and TRBJ2-7; 9 bases match TRBD1. Germline CDR1 reads KGHSH; CDR2 reads LQKENI. This CDR3 comprises 15 residues. The J segment lost 3 bases and the V segment lost 4 bases, leaving 7 bases of the junction unmatched. CDR3 protein: CASSLTGTGSYEQYF. CDR3 nucleotides: TGTGCCAGCTCACTAACCGGGACAGGGAGCTACGAGCAGTACTTC.

This clone was seen just once. The J gene is TRBJ2-1, the V gene TRBV11-2, with 7 bases fitting TRBD2. The germline CDR1 and CDR2 sequences are SGHAT and FQNNGV. This CDR3 has 15 residues. Unmatched junction bases numbered 10, after V lost 3 bases and J lost 8 bases. DNA for the CDR3: TGTGCCAGCAGCTTCGACCGGGGAGGGCTGTATGAGCAGTTCTTC. Translated: CASSFDRGGLYEQFF.

Only a few counts were recorded for this clone. V gene TRBV5-1 combines with J gene TRBJ2-5, with 11 bases identical to TRBD2. V trimming: 3 bases; J trimming: 5 bases; junction bases outside the gene matches: 9. The CDR3 loop spans 16 amino acids. Germline V gene lookup returns CDR1 SGHRS and CDR2 YFSETQ. The CDR3 DNA is TGCGCCAGCAGCTCAATAGCGGGAGGGCCAGGGGAGACCCAGTACTTC. Translated, it gives CASSSIAGGPGETQYF. The full variable domain, completed using reference TRBV5-1 and TRBJ2-5, is KAGVTQTPRYLIKTRGQQVTLSCSPISGHRSVSWYQQTPGQGLQFLFEYFSETQRNKGNFPGRFSGRQFSNSRSEMNVSTLELGDSALYLCASSSIAGGPGETQYFGPGTRLLVL.

The chain carries TRBV5-1 and TRBJ2-3; 7 nucleotides match TRBD2. Per the germline V gene, CDR1 is SGHRS and CDR2 is YFSETQ. The CDR3 consists of 16 residues. V shed 3 bases, J shed 4 bases, and the junction held 11 bases outside the gene matches. This CDR3 is CASSSSLASGADTQYF. CDR3 DNA: TGCGCCAGCAGCTCGTCACTAGCGAGCGGCGCAGATACGCAGTATTTT.

This chain links TRBV5-1 with TRBJ2-3; weak D call: TRBD1 (6 bases). V was trimmed by 3 bases and J by 2 bases, leaving 10 bases between them. The CDR3 is 14 amino acids. CDR1 and CDR2 from the germline V gene are SGHRS and YFSETQ. The CDR3 bases are TGCGCCAGCAGCTCAAGGACAGCCACAGATACGCAGTATTTT. The encoded protein is CASSSRTATDTQYF.

This clone was observed a few times. This chain uses TRBV28 with TRBJ2-2, with D hard to call. Germline CDR1 and CDR2: MDHEN and SYDVKM. This CDR3 spans 14 amino acids. The germline V and J ends were trimmed by 3 bases and 8 bases, with 13 bases remaining between them. The CDR3 region is CASSFYYRLGELFF. The DNA of the CDR3 is TGTGCCAGCAGTTTCTACTACCGACTGGGGGAGCTGTTTTTT.

The chain links TRBV4-1 to TRBJ1-1; D perhaps matches TRBD1 (5 bases). Germline V lookup: CDR1 MGHRA, CDR2 YSYEKL. Trimming cost V 2 bases and J 6 bases, with 10 bases left between them. The CDR3 length is 13 residues. The DNA for the CDR3 is TGCGCCAGCAGCCAATCAGGGAGGCCTGAAGCTTTCTTT. Encoded protein: CASSQSGRPEAFF.

V gene TRBV5-5 combines with J gene TRBJ2-2; D call uncertain. From germline, CDR1 is SGHKS and CDR2 YYEKEE (reference sequence). V lost 4 bases, J lost 5 bases, and 12 bases lay in between. CDR3 size: 14 residues. The CDR3: CASSPKPVTGELFF. The CDR3, as DNA: TGTGCCAGCAGCCCTAAACCCGTTACCGGGGAGCTGTTTTTT.

The gene calls are TRBV9 and TRBJ2-1; 8 nucleotides match TRBD2. Germline assignment: CDR1 SGDLS and CDR2 YYNGEE. The length of the CDR3 is 16 residues. V was pared by 1 base and J by 4 bases, with 7 bases of the junction left unmatched. The CDR3 loop is CASSVMSGSPYNEQFF. CDR3 bases: TGTGCCAGCAGCGTAATGAGCGGGAGCCCTTACAATGAGCAGTTCTTC.

The chain's CDR3 is CASGGLRTEAFF. The CDR3 DNA reads as TGTGCCAGCGGGGGGTTGAGGACTGAAGCTTTCTTT. This chain links TRBV6-1 with TRBJ1-1; possibly TRBD1 for D (5 bases). The CDR3 length is 12 residues. CDR1 is MNHNS and CDR2 is SASEGT in the germline V gene. V was cut by 8 bases and J by 5 bases, with 12 bases left in between.

This chain links TRBV5-1 with TRBJ2-2; possible D gene TRBD1, 5 bases. This CDR3 spans 14 amino acids. V was pared by 4 bases and J by 1 base, with 8 bases between. Germline loops: CDR1 SGHRS, CDR2 YFSETQ. CDR3 sequence: CASSRDRNTGELFF. The DNA for the CDR3 is TGCGCCAGCAGCCGAGACAGGAACACCGGGGAGCTGTTTTTT.

V and J are TRBV11-2 and TRBJ1-1; D gene ambiguous. The CDR3 is made up of 12 amino acids. Germline CDR1 is SGHAT and CDR2 is FQNNGV. Trimming shortened V by 1 base and J by 5 bases, and 5 bases separated the two germline ends. CDR3 in amino acids: CASSLGRTEAFF. Here the CDR3 DNA reads TGTGCCAGCAGCTTAGGCAGGACTGAAGCTTTCTTT.

J is TRBJ2-1 and V is TRBV7-2; D unresolved. Germline CDR1 reads SGHTA; CDR2 reads FQGNSA. The CDR3 has 14 amino acids. The ends were cut back, 5 bases at V and 5 bases at J, with 13 bases in the middle. The CDR3 protein is CASSQVAFDNEQFF. Here the CDR3 DNA reads TGTGCCAGCAGCCAGGTCGCGTTCGACAATGAGCAGTTCTTC.

This rearrangement joins TRBV21-1 to TRBJ2-3; the table's D call of TRBD2 was not tested on the DNA. TRBV21-1 is a recognized pseudogene. The CDR3 loop spans 24 amino acids. The CDR3 protein is CASSIRERTGGTSGRAPRTDTQYF. The DNA of the CDR3 is TGTGCCAGCAGTATACGCGAACGGACAGGGGGAACTAGCGGGAGGGCCCCTCGGACAGATACGCAGTATTTT.

This sequence joins TRBV5-6 and TRBJ1-4; 9 positions agree with TRBD1. The CDR3 length is 14 residues. V lost 0 bases and J lost 8; bases outside the gene matches: 2. Germline loops: CDR1 SGHDT, CDR2 YYEEEE. The CDR3 DNA sequence: TGTGCCAGCAGCTTGGTGACAGGGGGAGAAAAACTGTTTTTT. Protein product: CASSLVTGGEKLFF.

The chain carries TRBV28 and TRBJ1-5; D call uncertain. The CDR3 totals 13 residues. The germline CDR1 and CDR2 sequences are MDHEN and SYDVKM. V was trimmed by 7 bases and J by 3 bases, leaving 10 bases between them. Written as DNA, the CDR3 is TGTGCCAGCAACCAGAGGCCCAATCAGCCCCAGCATTTT. Translated, it gives CASNQRPNQPQHF.

This clone appeared a few times. The CDR3 spells CASSSPSSLGEQFF. DNA for the CDR3: TGTGCCAGCAGTTCCCCTAGCAGCCTGGGTGAGCAGTTCTTC. The V and J genes are TRBV6-2 or TRBV6-3 and TRBJ2-1, with a weak D call TRBD2 (5 bases). Trimming removed 4 bases from V and 9 bases from J, with 16 bases in between. CDR1 and CDR2 from the germline V gene are MNHEY and SVGEGT. This CDR3 is built from 14 residues.

J is TRBJ2-1 and V is TRBV6-5; 8 bases are a match to TRBD2. The CDR3 sequence is 14 residues long. CDR1 and CDR2 from the germline V gene are MNHEY and SVGAGI. Losses at the gene ends were 4 bases for V and 6 bases for J; bases not matched to a gene: 5. The CDR3 DNA reads TGTGCCAGCAGTTCTCGCGGGAGGCCCAATGAGCAGTTCTTC. Residues: CASSSRGRPNEQFF.

The chain employs TRBV5-4 and TRBJ1-1; TRBD1 is a possible D gene (5 bases). The CDR3 extends over 13 amino acids. Germline values: CDR1 SGHNT, CDR2 YYREEE (reference sequence). Trimming took off 0 bases at V and 6 bases at J, with 9 bases between the two ends. The CDR3 region is CASSLVPGAEAFF. The CDR3 region has the DNA TGTGCCAGCAGCTTGGTGCCGGGGGCTGAAGCTTTCTTT.

This chain connects TRBV18 to TRBJ1-5; 7 bases fit TRBD1. Germline CDR1 is KGHSH and CDR2 is LQKENI. This CDR3 comprises 14 residues. Trimming removed 3 bases from V and 11 bases from J; junction bases left unmatched: 10. CDR3 in DNA: TGTGCCAGCTCACCGACGGACAGGCAATCGTCCCAGCATTTT. Encoded protein: CASSPTDRQSSQHF.

This clone was found once. The chain links TRBV5-4 to TRBJ2-2; 10 nucleotides align to TRBD2. Germline CDR1 reads SGHNT; CDR2 reads YYREEE (reference sequence). The V gene end was trimmed by 4 bases and the J gene end by 6 bases; junction bases not matched to a gene: 9. The CDR3 has 16 amino acids. The CDR3 is CASSRSLAGVAGELFF. The DNA of the CDR3 is TGTGCCAGCAGCCGGTCCCTAGCGGGAGTCGCCGGGGAGCTGTTTTTT.

V and J are TRBV13 and TRBJ2-3; TRBD2 matches at 7 bases. With V trimmed by 3 bases and J by 1 base, 4 bases remained unmatched. CDR1 is PRHDT, CDR2 FYEKMQ, per germline (reference sequence). The CDR3 is 15 amino acids. CDR3 amino acids: CASSFTGLGTDTQYF. The CDR3 nucleotides read TGTGCCAGCAGCTTTACCGGACTAGGCACAGATACGCAGTATTTT.

The chain is built from TRBV3-1 (or the pseudogene TRBV3-2) and TRBJ2-2; 7 bases agree with TRBD2. Germline assignment: CDR1 LGHDT and CDR2 YNNKEL (reference sequence). J was trimmed by 6 bases and V by 4 bases; bases with no gene match: 8. This CDR3 has 15 amino acids. CDR3 sequence (DNA): TGTGCCAGCAGCCGTTCGGGGAGGGGCCCCGGGGAGCTGTTTTTT. It yields the protein CASSRSGRGPGELFF.

This clone appeared once. The genes are TRBV19 and TRBJ2-1; 10 nucleotides align to TRBD1. Per germline, CDR1 LNHDA and CDR2 SQIVND (reference sequence). V gave up 3 bases and J gave up 2 bases; unmatched junction bases: 4. This CDR3 is 16 amino acids long. DNA for the CDR3: TGTGCCAGTAGTATTCGGACAGGGGGGACCTACAATGAGCAGTTCTTC. It specifies CASSIRTGGTYNEQFF.

The chain has TRBV27 and TRBJ2-2; D gene unclear. V gave up 3 bases and J gave up 3 bases, with 2 bases separating them. This CDR3 spans 12 amino acids. Germline V gene lookup returns CDR1 MNHEY and CDR2 SMNVEV (reference sequence). The CDR3 loop is CASSFYTGELFF. As DNA, the CDR3 is TGTGCCAGCAGTTTCTACACCGGGGAGCTGTTTTTT.

The rearrangement joins TRBV28 to TRBJ2-7, with TRBD1 identical over 8 bases. Germline trimming cut 8 bases from V and 3 bases from J; bases unmatched to any gene: 6. CDR1 MDHEN and CDR2 SYDVKM come from the germline V gene. This CDR3 has 13 residues. CDR3 region: CASRDRTDYEQYF. CDR3 DNA: TGTGCCAGCCGGGACAGGACCGACTACGAGCAGTACTTC.